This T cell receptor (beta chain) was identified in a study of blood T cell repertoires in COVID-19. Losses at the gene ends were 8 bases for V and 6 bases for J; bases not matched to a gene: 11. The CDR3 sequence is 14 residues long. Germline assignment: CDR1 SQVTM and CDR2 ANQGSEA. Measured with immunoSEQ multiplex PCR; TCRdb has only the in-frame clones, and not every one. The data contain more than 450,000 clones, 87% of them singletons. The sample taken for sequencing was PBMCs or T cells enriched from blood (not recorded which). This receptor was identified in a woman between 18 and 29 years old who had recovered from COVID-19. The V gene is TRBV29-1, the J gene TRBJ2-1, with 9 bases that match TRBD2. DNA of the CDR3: TGCAGCTTTGGGGCTAGCGGGGTAGTCAATGAGCAGTTCTTC. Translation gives CSFGASGVVNEQFF.